The 5 T cell receptor beta chains presented below share a single source sample, sequenced in a study of T cells in Graves' hyperthyroidism and ophthalmopathy. Amplification targeted TCR beta CDR3 regions from RNA transcripts. HTBI primers were used for first-round RT-PCR of the TCR CDR3. Via MiXCR, TCRdb re-called the multiplex PCR reads, giving one row per CDR3 protein. The data contain 600,000 to 700,000 distinct CDR3 sequences, roughly 14% of them singletons. The source material was blood. The receptors shown here come from a woman between 40 and 50 years old with Graves' ophthalmopathy.

The chain uses TRBV15 and TRBJ1-2, with TRBD1 identical over 7 bases. Germline CDR1 is LNHNV and CDR2 is YYDKDF (reference sequence). Trimming took 5 bases from V and 8 from J; bases not matched to a gene: 5. The CDR3 runs 12 residues. The CDR3 loop is CATSGDSRGYTF. DNA for the CDR3: TGTGCCACCAGCGGGGACAGTCGGGGCTACACCTTC.

This clonotype was counted a few times. The chain links TRBV30 to TRBJ1-5; 7 bases line up with TRBD1. Trimming removed 2 bases from V and 5 bases from J; junction bases left unmatched: 3. Germline V gene lookup returns CDR1 GTSNPN and CDR2 SVGIG (reference sequence). There are 13 residues in the CDR3. CDR3 loop: CAWSPQGDQPQHF. The CDR3 nucleotides are TGTGCCTGGAGTCCTCAGGGGGATCAGCCCCAGCATTTT.

This clonotype has at least ten counts. The V and J genes are TRBV6-5 and TRBJ1-1, with a tentative D call TRBD1 (5 bases). This CDR3 is built from 12 residues. Germline V gene lookup returns CDR1 MNHEY and CDR2 SVGAGI. V shed 0 bases and J shed 10 bases, with 9 bases lying between them. CDR3 protein: CASSYSGEIAFF. The CDR3 DNA follows: TGTGCCAGCAGTTACTCAGGGGAAATAGCTTTCTTT.

This clonotype was picked up a small number of times. The chain employs TRBV12-3 or TRBV12-4 and TRBJ2-5; unclear D gene. V was shortened by 5 bases and J by 7 bases, with 14 bases between the two germline ends. This CDR3 region has 13 residues. CDR3 DNA sequence: TGTGCCAGCAGTGGACCCTTCGAAGGGACCCAGTACTTC. Its protein product is CASSGPFEGTQYF.

This clonotype was observed many times. The chain joins TRBV7-2 to TRBJ2-7; D is perhaps TRBD1 or TRBD2 (5 bases each). Germline assignment: CDR1 SGHTA and CDR2 FQGNSA. The CDR3 has 14 residues. Trimming shortened V by 2 bases and J by 2 bases, and 10 bases separated the two germline ends. This CDR3 is CASSLLQGPYEQYF. The CDR3 DNA reads as TGTGCCAGCAGCTTACTCCAGGGACCCTACGAGCAGTACTTC.